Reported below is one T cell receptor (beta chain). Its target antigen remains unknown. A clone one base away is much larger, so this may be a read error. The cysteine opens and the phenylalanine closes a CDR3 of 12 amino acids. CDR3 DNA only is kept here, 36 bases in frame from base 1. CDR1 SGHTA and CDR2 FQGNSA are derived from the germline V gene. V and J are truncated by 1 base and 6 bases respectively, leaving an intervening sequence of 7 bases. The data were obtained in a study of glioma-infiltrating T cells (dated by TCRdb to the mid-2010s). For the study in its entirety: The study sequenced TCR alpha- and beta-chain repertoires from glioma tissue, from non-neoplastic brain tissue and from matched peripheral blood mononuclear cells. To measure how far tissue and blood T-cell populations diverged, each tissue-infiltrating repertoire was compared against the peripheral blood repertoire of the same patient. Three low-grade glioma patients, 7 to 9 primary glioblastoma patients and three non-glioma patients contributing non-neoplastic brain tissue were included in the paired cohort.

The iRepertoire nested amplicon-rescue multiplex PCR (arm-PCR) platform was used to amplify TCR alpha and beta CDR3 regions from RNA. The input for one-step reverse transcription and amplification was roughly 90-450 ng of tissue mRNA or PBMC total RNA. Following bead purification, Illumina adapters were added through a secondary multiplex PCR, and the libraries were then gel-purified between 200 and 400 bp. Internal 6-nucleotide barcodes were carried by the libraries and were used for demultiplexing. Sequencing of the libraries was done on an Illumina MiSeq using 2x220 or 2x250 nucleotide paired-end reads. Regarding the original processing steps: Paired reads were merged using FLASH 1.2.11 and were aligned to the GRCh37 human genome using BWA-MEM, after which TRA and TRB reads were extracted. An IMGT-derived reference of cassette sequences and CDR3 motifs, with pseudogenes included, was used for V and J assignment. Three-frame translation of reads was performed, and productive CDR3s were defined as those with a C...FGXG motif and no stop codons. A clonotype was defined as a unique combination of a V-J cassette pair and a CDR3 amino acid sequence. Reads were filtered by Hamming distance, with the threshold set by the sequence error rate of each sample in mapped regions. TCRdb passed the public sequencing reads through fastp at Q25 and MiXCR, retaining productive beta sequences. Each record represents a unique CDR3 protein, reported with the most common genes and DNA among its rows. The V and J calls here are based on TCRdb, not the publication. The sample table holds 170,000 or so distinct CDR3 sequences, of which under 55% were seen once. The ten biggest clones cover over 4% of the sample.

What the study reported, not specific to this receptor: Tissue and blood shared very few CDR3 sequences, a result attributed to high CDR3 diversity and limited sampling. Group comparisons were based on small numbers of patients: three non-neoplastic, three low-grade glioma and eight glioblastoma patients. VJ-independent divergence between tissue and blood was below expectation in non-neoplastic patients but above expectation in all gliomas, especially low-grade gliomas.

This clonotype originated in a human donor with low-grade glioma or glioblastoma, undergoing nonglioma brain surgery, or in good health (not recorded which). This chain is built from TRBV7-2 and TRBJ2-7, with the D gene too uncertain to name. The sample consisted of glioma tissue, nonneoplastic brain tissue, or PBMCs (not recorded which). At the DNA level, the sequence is TGTGCCAGCAGCTTAGTGTGGGTCGAGCAGTACTTC. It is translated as CASSLVWVEQYF.